Following are 20 T cell receptor beta chains from one sample sequenced in a study of shared clonotypes between healthy human individuals. The assay was immunoSEQ multiplex PCR, and TCRdb's table has in-frame clones only and misses some. The table includes millions of clones, 90% to 95% detected once. The specimen was naive CD4+ T cells sorted from blood. Subset: CD45RA+ positively selected. The receptors stem from a man aged 18 to 30 in good health.

The chain couples TRBV7-2 to TRBJ2-3; D might be TRBD1 (7 bases). V gave up 5 bases and J gave up 5 bases, with 11 bases separating them. Germline CDR1 and CDR2: SGHTA and FQGNSA. There are 13 residues in the CDR3. In DNA, the CDR3 is TGTGCCAGCAGCCGGAGGGGGCTAGATACGCAGTATTTT. Amino acid sequence: CASSRRGLDTQYF.

V gene TRBV25-1 combines with J gene TRBJ1-5; weak D call: TRBD1 (5 bases). The CDR3 totals 15 residues. V was shortened by 4 bases and J by 2 bases, with 12 bases between the two germline ends. CDR1 and CDR2 (germline): MGHDK, SYGVNS. The CDR3 loop is CASSARGEGNQPQHF. CDR3 DNA sequence: TGTGCCAGCAGTGCCCGGGGGGAAGGCAATCAGCCCCAGCATTTT.

The chain has TRBV6-1 and TRBJ2-2, with unresolved D. The V and J ends lost 1 base and 6 bases respectively, with 6 bases between them. This CDR3 region has 13 residues. Germline CDR1 is MNHNS and CDR2 is SASEGT. CDR3 sequence (DNA): TGTGCCAGCAGTGAAGTTGGGTCCGGGGAGCTGTTTTTT. It yields the protein CASSEVGSGELFF.

The rearrangement uses TRBV2 and TRBJ1-1; weak D call: TRBD1 (6 bases). V was clipped by 4 bases and J by 4 bases, with 13 bases between them. The CDR3 extends over 14 amino acids. The V gene's germline CDR1 is SNHLY and CDR2 FYNNEI. CDR3 sequence (DNA): TGTGCCAGCAGTGTTGGGGGGCAGGGCACTGAAGCTTTCTTT. Translated: CASSVGGQGTEAFF.

A single count supports this clone. The rearrangement links TRBV19 to TRBJ1-2, with 10 bases identical to TRBD1. The CDR3 consists of 18 residues. From germline, CDR1 is LNHDA and CDR2 SQIVND (reference sequence). With 6 bases clipped from V and 2 bases from J, the junction kept 15 bases outside the gene matches. CDR3 sequence reads: CASSREAGTGVINYGYTF. CDR3 DNA sequence: TGTGCCAGTAGCCGCGAAGCCGGGACAGGGGTAATAAACTATGGCTACACCTTC.

This chain uses TRBV23-1 with TRBJ1-4; D ambiguous. TRBV23-1 counts as an open reading frame of uncertain function. The CDR3 consists of 15 residues. V was pared by 5 bases and J by 4 bases, with 14 bases between. Here the CDR3 DNA reads TGCGCCAGCAGTGTCGGCGGGCACAGTAATGAAAAACTGTTTTTT. This translates into CASSVGGHSNEKLFF.

The gene calls are TRBV27 and TRBJ1-2; a weak D match, TRBD1 (5 bases). V was pared by 3 bases and J by 2 bases, with 13 bases between. The CDR3 runs 15 residues. CDR1 is MNHEY, CDR2 SMNVEV, per germline (reference sequence). The CDR3 bases are TGTGCCAGCAGTTTCACGGGACGAGGAAACTATGGCTACACCTTC. Translating gives CASSFTGRGNYGYTF.

With regard to this clone: In the same sample, other DNA sequences code for this CDR3. The V gene is TRBV6-5, the J gene TRBJ1-1; D unresolved. The CDR3 is 14 residues long. The V gene's germline CDR1 is MNHEY and CDR2 SVGAGI. Deletions cut 0 bases from V and 1 base from J, with 6 bases between. CDR3 DNA: TGTGCCAGCAGTTACTCGACGTCGAACACTGAAGCTTTCTTT. Its protein is CASSYSTSNTEAFF.

The V call is TRBV11-2, the J call TRBJ2-1; TRBD1 is a possible D gene (5 bases). The germline V gene has CDR1 SGHAT and CDR2 FQNNGV. The germline V and J ends were trimmed by 3 bases and 3 bases, with 12 bases remaining between them. The CDR3 spans 15 residues. CDR3 in amino acids: CASSLGGAVYNEQFF. The CDR3 region has the DNA TGTGCCAGCAGCTTGGGTGGGGCGGTCTACAATGAGCAGTTCTTC. Full variable domain (outside the CDR3, taken from reference TRBV11-2 and TRBJ2-1): EAGVAQSPRYKIIEKRQSVAFWCNPISGHATLYWYQQILGQGPKLLIQFQNNGVVDDSQLPKDRFSAERLKGVDSTLKIQPAKLEDSAVYLCASSLGGAVYNEQFFGPGTRLTVL.

This chain's CDR3 is CASSLAHSYEQYF. CDR3 DNA: TGTGCCAGCAGCTTGGCCCACAGCTACGAGCAGTACTTC. This rearrangement joins TRBV5-4 to TRBJ2-7, with unresolved D. CDR3 size: 13 residues. Between the trimmed V and J ends, which lost 0 bases and 3 bases, there was a span of 7 bases. Germline loops: CDR1 SGHNT, CDR2 YYREEE (reference sequence). The variable domain in full, completed from reference TRBV5-4 and TRBJ2-7, reads ETGVTQSPTHLIKTRGQQVTLRCSSQSGHNTVSWYQQALGQGPQFIFQYYREEENGRGNFPPRFSGLQFPNYSSELNVNALELDDSALYLCASSLAHSYEQYFGPGTRLTVT.

In its sample, this clone was seen once. The chain has TRBV7-9 and TRBJ1-4; 7 bases match TRBD1. CDR1 and CDR2 from the germline V gene are SEHNR and FQNEAQ (reference sequence). V lost 3 bases to trimming and J lost 7 bases; unmatched junction nucleotides: 5. This CDR3 has 14 amino acids. The DNA for the CDR3 is TGTGCCAGCAGCTTTACAGGGGAGGGTGAAAAACTGTTTTTT. It is translated as CASSFTGEGEKLFF. The variable domain in full, completed from reference TRBV7-9 and TRBJ1-4, reads DTGVSQNPRHKITKRGQNVTFRCDPISEHNRLYWYRQTLGQGPEFLTYFQNEAQLEKSRLLSDRFSAERPKGSFSTLEIQRTEQGDSAMYLCASSFTGEGEKLFFGSGTQLSVL.

The chain is built from TRBV20-1 and TRBJ1-2; D is undetermined. This CDR3 has 11 residues. V lost 3 bases and J 6 bases, leaving 8 bases between the germline ends. Looked up from germline, CDR1 is DFQATT and CDR2 is SNEGSKA (reference sequence). The CDR3, as DNA: TGCAGTGCTAGTAGGGAGGATGGCTACACCTTC. It is translated as CSASREDGYTF.

This chain joins TRBV25-1 and TRBJ2-1; no clear D. Germline-derived CDR1 and CDR2 are MGHDK and SYGVNS. V was clipped by 2 bases and J by 6 bases, with 5 bases between them. There are 12 residues in the CDR3. The DNA for the CDR3 is TGTGCCAGCAGTGAAGGGATCAATGAGCAGTTCTTC. It yields the protein CASSEGINEQFF.

The chain combines TRBV6-5 with TRBJ1-5; TRBD1 might be the D (5 bases). Trimming took off 10 bases at V and 0 bases at J, with 10 bases between the two ends. Germline assignment: CDR1 MNHEY and CDR2 SVGAGI. CDR3 length: 13 residues. The CDR3 bases are TGTGCCACCCGGGGGAATAGCAATCAGCCCCAGCATTTT. It is translated as CATRGNSNQPQHF.

The rearrangement uses TRBV6-6 and TRBJ2-2, with D perhaps assigned TRBD1 or TRBD2 (5 bases each). CDR1 MNHNY and CDR2 SVGAGI come from the germline V gene (reference sequence). This CDR3 contains 16 residues. The V end lost 10 bases, the J end lost 9 bases, and 27 bases lay between the germline ends. CDR3 region: CATGTVSSLLGRELFF. The CDR3 DNA follows: TGTGCCACCGGGACCGTTTCTAGCCTCCTAGGGCGGGAGCTGTTTTTT.

This chain links TRBV4-3 with TRBJ1-1; D remains unclear. The germline V gene has CDR1 LGHNA and CDR2 YSLEER. Trimming removed 0 bases at V and 3 bases at J, with 5 bases between. CDR3 length equals 13 residues. The CDR3 nucleotides read TGCGCCAGCAGCCAAGAATGGGACACTGAAGCTTTCTTT. Its protein product is CASSQEWDTEAFF.

This chain links TRBV5-5 with TRBJ1-6; D not certain. V lost 2 bases, J lost 1 base, and 4 bases lay in between. This CDR3 has 14 amino acids. The V gene's germline CDR1 is SGHKS and CDR2 YYEKEE (reference sequence). The CDR3 sequence: CASSFESYNSPLHF. In nucleotides, the CDR3 is TGTGCCAGCAGCTTTGAGTCCTATAATTCACCCCTCCACTTT.

This chain joins TRBV19 and TRBJ1-5, with D possibly being TRBD1 (5 bases). V lost 5 bases and J lost 7, with 12 bases in between. Germline V gene data show CDR1 as LNHDA and CDR2 as SQIVND (reference sequence). The CDR3 contains 13 residues. CDR3 sequence (DNA): TGTGCCAGTAGTGGGGCAAACGGGCAGCCCCAGCATTTT. Translated, it gives CASSGANGQPQHF.

V and J are TRBV4-1 and TRBJ1-1; weak D call: TRBD1 (5 bases). The germline gives CDR1 MGHRA, CDR2 YSYEKL. Trimming took 0 bases from V and 3 from J, leaving 11 bases between them. The CDR3 is 15 residues long. DNA of the CDR3: TGCGCCAGCAGCCAAGATTGGGGGGGTTACACTGAAGCTTTCTTT. It is translated as CASSQDWGGYTEAFF.

The chain recombines TRBV18 with TRBJ2-3; 7 nucleotides line up with TRBD1. V gave up 2 bases and J gave up 6 bases; unmatched junction bases: 11. From germline, CDR1 is KGHSH and CDR2 LQKENI. The CDR3 runs 16 residues. In DNA form, the CDR3 reads TGTGCCAGCTCACCAATGGGACAGAATACGTGGGATACGCAGTATTTT. Residues: CASSPMGQNTWDTQYF.